Following are 4 T cell receptor beta chains from one sample sequenced in a study of post-analysis software for immune sequencing data. These receptors are not linked to any known antigen. Whole-study findings and limits: TRBV5-6, TRBV5-1 and TRBV20-1 were among 4 or 5 TRBV segments more frequent in patients than controls.

TCR beta libraries were prepared from cDNA with unique molecular identifiers. TCRdb itself ran the PCR reads through MiXCR, one entry per CDR3 protein. This sample has hundreds of thousands of distinct CDR3 sequences; roughly 45% occur once, and the top ten carry roughly 1.8%. The material sequenced was blood. These receptors were obtained from a girl under 18 with multiple sclerosis.

This clonotype was detected a few times. The CDR3 bases are TGTGCCACTCGCGGGGGGGAATATGGCTACACCTTC. It encodes CATRGGEYGYTF. The chain has TRBV10-3 and TRBJ1-2; D possibly corresponds to TRBD1 (5 bases). The CDR3 is 12 amino acids. V was cut by 10 bases and J by 5 bases, with 14 bases left in between. Germline CDR1 is ENHRY and CDR2 is SYGVKD.

The chain combines TRBV20-1 with TRBJ2-7; TRBD2 matches 14 bases. This CDR3 is built from 15 residues. Trimming at V came to 1 base and at J to 3 bases, leaving 2 bases not matched to a gene. Germline CDR1 reads DFQATT; CDR2 reads SNEGSKA (reference sequence). The CDR3 DNA is TGCAGTGCTAGAGCGACTAGCGGGGGGGACTACGAGCAGTACTTC. As protein: CSARATSGGDYEQYF.

This clonotype appeared a few times. V usage is TRBV29-1 and J usage is TRBJ2-4; 7 bases are a match to TRBD1. V lost 7 bases, J lost 0 bases, and 3 bases stayed unmatched. The germline V gene has CDR1 SQVTM and CDR2 ANQGSEA. The CDR3 is 13 amino acids. The CDR3 reads CSGTGAAKNIQYF. Here the CDR3 DNA reads TGCAGCGGTACAGGGGCAGCCAAAAACATTCAGTACTTC.

In its sample, this clonotype was seen a few times. The chain joins TRBV10-2 to TRBJ2-5; 8 bases line up with TRBD2. This CDR3 is 15 amino acids long. The J segment lost 5 bases and the V segment lost 7 bases, leaving 12 bases of the junction unmatched. Germline CDR1 and CDR2: WSHSY and SAAADI. In nucleotides, the CDR3 is TGCGCCAGCACTCGGGAGGGCCACCGAGGGGAGACCCAGTACTTC. Translated, it gives CASTREGHRGETQYF.